Below, 7 T cell receptor beta chains from the same sample are listed, as sequenced in a study of cytomegalovirus exposure and HLA in healthy donors. A multiplex PCR was run with 60 Vbeta primers and 13 Jbeta primers. Sequenced by immunoSEQ multiplex PCR; TCRdb stores in-frame clones only, minus some. This table has about 130,000 clones, roughly 83% appearing once. The specimen was PBMCs. These receptors all stem from a man aged 18 to 29 in good health and CMV-seronegative.

The CDR3 spells CASSPLTGSSYNEQFF. The DNA for the CDR3 is TGTGCCAGCAGCCCTCTTACAGGGAGCTCCTACAATGAGCAGTTCTTC. The chain uses TRBV11-2 and TRBJ2-1, with D maybe TRBD1 (6 bases). V was cut by 5 bases and J by 0 bases, with 14 bases left in between. The V gene's germline CDR1 is SGHAT and CDR2 FQNNGV. The CDR3 loop spans 16 amino acids.

On this clone: The same CDR3 also results from other DNA sequences found in this sample. The V call is TRBV18, the J call TRBJ1-1, with 7 bases identical to TRBD1. The CDR3 contains 14 residues. The V gene's germline CDR1 is KGHSH and CDR2 LQKENI. With 4 bases clipped from V and 0 bases from J, the junction kept 2 bases outside the gene matches. The CDR3 sequence is CASSRDRLNTEAFF. In DNA form, the CDR3 reads TGTGCCAGCTCACGGGACAGATTGAACACTGAAGCTTTCTTT.

Turning to this clone: Mismatch with germline at one junction end may stem from a read error. The chain employs TRBV5-4 and TRBJ1-1; D call uncertain. Germline assignment: CDR1 SGHNT and CDR2 YYREEE (reference sequence). The CDR3 covers 15 residues. CDR3 protein: CASSLGVISGTGAFF. CDR3 in DNA: TGTGCCAGCAGCTTGGGGGTGATCTCAGGCACTGGAGCTTTCTTT.

The genes are TRBV6-5 and TRBJ1-2; 9 positions agree with TRBD1. The V and J ends lost 4 bases and 4 bases, in that order; junction bases with no gene match: 7. The CDR3 extends over 15 amino acids. In germline, CDR1 is MNHEY, CDR2 SVGAGI. The CDR3 nucleotides are TGTGCCAGCAGTTGGAGTACGGGACAGGGCTATGGCTACACCTTC. Its translation: CASSWSTGQGYGYTF.

V gene TRBV7-9 combines with J gene TRBJ2-7; TRBD1 agrees at 9 bases. The CDR3 has 15 residues. V lost 3 bases to trimming and J lost 7 bases; unmatched junction nucleotides: 10. CDR1 is SEHNR and CDR2 is FQNEAQ in the germline V gene (reference sequence). CDR3 DNA: TGTGCCAGCAGCTTGGGACAGGGCCTCTCTGGTGAGCAGTACGTC. It codes for CASSLGQGLSGEQYV.

The chain is built from TRBV4-3 and TRBJ2-3; no firm D call. The V end was cut by 0 bases, the J end by 4 bases, with 11 bases between. The CDR3 loop spans 15 amino acids. The germline V gene has CDR1 LGHNA and CDR2 YSLEER. The CDR3 DNA reads as TGCGCCAGCAGCCAAGATGGCGGCTGGGCAGATACGCAGTATTTT. Amino acid sequence: CASSQDGGWADTQYF.

This chain uses TRBV9 with TRBJ2-3, with D perhaps TRBD2 (6 bases). CDR3 length: 17 residues. The germline gives CDR1 SGDLS, CDR2 YYNGEE. V was clipped by 0 bases and J by 1 base, with 15 bases between them. The CDR3 sequence is CASSVALPGAGTDTQYF. CDR3 nucleotide sequence: TGTGCCAGCAGCGTAGCTCTCCCGGGAGCGGGCACAGATACGCAGTATTTT.